Shown below are 32 T cell receptor beta chains from a single sample sequenced in a study of T cell repertoires in cytomegalovirus infection. TCRdb fed the reads into MiXCR, producing one record per CDR3 protein. Among 200,000 to 300,000 distinct CDR3 sequences listed, 12% were seen once. Sequenced: PBMCs. The receptors originated from a human donor in good health (CMV status not recorded). Some clones in this sample may be carry-over from other donors' samples.

This clonotype was detected ten times or more. This rearrangement joins TRBV7-2 to TRBJ2-3, with D possibly TRBD2 on 6 matching bases. CDR3 size: 17 residues. Germline V gene lookup returns CDR1 SGHTA and CDR2 FQGNSA. The V end lost 5 bases, the J end lost 3 bases, and 21 bases lay between the germline ends. This CDR3 reads CASSPRLSGAGTDTQYF. As DNA, the CDR3 is TGTGCCAGCAGCCCCCGCCTTAGCGGAGCCGGGACAGATACGCAGTATTTT.

A note on this clonotype: A much larger clone lies one base from this, so it may be a read error. The chain couples TRBV19 to TRBJ2-7, with TRBD1 as a possible D gene (6 bases). V dropped 2 bases and J dropped 0 bases, with 14 bases sitting between them. This CDR3 has 16 amino acids. Looked up from germline, CDR1 is LNHDA and CDR2 is SQIVND (reference sequence). CDR3 in amino acids: CASSITSSDSSYEQYF. The CDR3 DNA follows: TGTGCCAGTAGTATAACCTCGTCGGACAGCTCCTACGAGCAGTACTTC. The variable domain in full, with the rest retrieved from reference TRBV19 and TRBJ2-7, is DGGITQSPKYLFRKEGQNVTLSCEQNLNHDAMYWYRQDPGQGLRLIYYSQIVNDFQKGDIAEGYSVSREKKESFPLTVTSAQKNPTAFYLCASSITSSDSSYEQYFGPGTRLTVT.

The table lists this clonotype with a few counts. V is TRBV6-2 or TRBV6-3 and J is TRBJ2-5; D ambiguous. This CDR3 region has 17 residues. Trimming removed 0 bases from V and 2 bases from J, with 16 bases in between. CDR1 is MNHEY, CDR2 SVGEGT, per germline. CDR3 in amino acids: CASSYSNRLLSQETQYF. Written as DNA, the CDR3 is TGTGCCAGCAGTTACTCGAATCGATTACTTTCACAAGAGACCCAGTACTTC.

This clonotype showed up just a few times. V and J are TRBV7-2 and TRBJ2-3, with D possibly being TRBD1 (5 bases). Germline V gene lookup returns CDR1 SGHTA and CDR2 FQGNSA. The CDR3 runs 14 residues. V lost 4 bases and J lost 1, with 9 bases in between. The CDR3 region is CASSSRVGTDTQYF. The CDR3 DNA reads as TGTGCCAGCAGCTCCAGGGTTGGCACAGATACGCAGTATTTT.

This clonotype has ten or more counts. The chain links TRBV6-6 to TRBJ2-7; the match to TRBD2 covers 13 bases. The CDR3 loop spans 16 amino acids. V dropped 5 bases and J dropped 5; count of bases not matched to a gene: 9. The germline gives CDR1 MNHNY, CDR2 SVGAGI (reference sequence). The CDR3: CASSQPTSGRAHEQYF. The DNA for the CDR3 is TGTGCCAGCAGTCAGCCCACTAGCGGGAGGGCCCACGAGCAGTACTTC.

This chain uses TRBV28 with TRBJ1-1; D is perhaps TRBD1 (5 bases). The CDR3 sequence is 16 residues long. The germline V gene encodes CDR1 MDHEN and CDR2 SYDVKM. V was pared by 8 bases and J by 1 base, with 20 bases between. The chain's CDR3 is CASPPGGATTNTEAFF. In DNA form, the CDR3 reads TGTGCCAGCCCTCCAGGAGGGGCCACAACGAACACTGAAGCTTTCTTT.

The chain recombines TRBV6-2 or TRBV6-3 with TRBJ1-2; D is ambiguous. The CDR3 is 13 residues long. Germline assignment: CDR1 MNHEY and CDR2 SVGEGT. Trimming shortened V by 6 bases and J by 8 bases, and 16 bases separated the two germline ends. As DNA, the CDR3 is TGTGCCAGCAGCCCGCCCCAAACGGGAGGCTACACCTTC. As protein: CASSPPQTGGYTF.

The table lists this clonotype with many counts. The chain joins TRBV7-2 to TRBJ1-1; D uncertain. This CDR3 contains 13 residues. V was shortened by 5 bases and J by 6 bases, with 13 bases between the two germline ends. Germline V gives CDR1 SGHTA, CDR2 FQGNSA. Here the CDR3 reads CASSPPGVSEAFF. The CDR3 DNA reads TGTGCCAGCAGCCCCCCCGGGGTTTCTGAAGCTTTCTTT.

Ten or more counts support this clonotype. The genes are TRBV9 and TRBJ2-2; D remains ambiguous. V was trimmed by 0 bases and J by 7 bases, leaving 4 bases between them. Germline-derived CDR1 and CDR2 are SGDLS and YYNGEE. CDR3 length: 12 residues. CDR3 nucleotide sequence: TGTGCCAGCAGCGTAGTGGGCGGGGAGCTGTTTTTT. Translating gives CASSVVGGELFF.

This clonotype was observed many times. The chain couples TRBV6-1 to TRBJ2-7; TRBD2 is a possible D gene (6 bases). The CDR3 extends over 15 amino acids. The V end was cut by 7 bases, the J end by 6 bases, with 22 bases between. Germline V gene data show CDR1 as MNHNS and CDR2 as SASEGT. As DNA, the CDR3 is TGTGCCAGCAAGGGAGGAGGTCAGGTCCTCGGCGAGCAGTACTTC. Translating it yields CASKGGGQVLGEQYF.

V and J are TRBV29-1 and TRBJ2-5; a possible D gene is TRBD1 (5 bases). There are 14 residues in the CDR3. Looked up from germline, CDR1 is SQVTM and CDR2 is ANQGSEA. Trimming pared 0 bases from V and 2 bases from J, leaving 10 bases between. CDR3 sequence: CSVEDPTVQETQYF. CDR3 nucleotide sequence: TGCAGCGTTGAAGATCCGACAGTTCAAGAGACCCAGTACTTC.

This clonotype has more than one count but fewer than ten. The chain employs TRBV5-1 and TRBJ2-1; D may match TRBD1 or TRBD2 (6 bases each). The CDR3 consists of 13 residues. V was pared by 4 bases and J by 8 bases, with 13 bases between. From germline, CDR1 is SGHRS and CDR2 YFSETQ. Written as DNA, the CDR3 is TGCGCCAGCAGCGGGGGGCGGTTCGATGAGCAGTTCTTC. Translation: CASSGGRFDEQFF.

This clonotype was seen more than once but under ten times. The J gene is TRBJ1-3, the V gene TRBV25-1; D is ambiguous. CDR3 length: 16 amino acids. Between the trimmed V and J ends, which lost 6 bases and 0 bases, there was a span of 15 bases. Germline V CDR1 and CDR2: MGHDK, SYGVNS. The CDR3 protein is CASRAPTAVSGNTIYF. As DNA, the CDR3 is TGTGCCAGCAGAGCCCCGACCGCCGTCTCTGGAAACACCATATATTTT.

The chain employs TRBV19 and TRBJ2-2, with D tentatively TRBD1 (7 bases). Trimming took off 4 bases at V and 6 bases at J, with 21 bases between the two ends. The CDR3 length is 17 residues. Germline V CDR1 and CDR2: LNHDA, SQIVND (reference sequence). CDR3 nucleotide sequence: TGTGCCAGTAGTACAAACGCGGGACAGACGATCTCCGGGGAGCTGTTTTTT. Protein sequence: CASSTNAGQTISGELFF.

This chain joins TRBV12-3 or TRBV12-4 and TRBJ2-3; 8 positions match TRBD1. Trimming at V came to 10 bases and at J to 6 bases, leaving 6 bases not matched to a gene. This CDR3 contains 12 residues. This CDR3 is CATGQGHDTQYF. The CDR3 coding sequence is TGTGCCACCGGACAGGGCCATGATACGCAGTATTTT.

This clonotype was seen many times. The rearrangement links TRBV4-3 to TRBJ1-2; D ambiguous. The CDR3 consists of 17 residues. Between the trimmed V and J ends, which lost 0 bases and 8 bases, there was a span of 22 bases. CDR1 and CDR2 (germline): LGHNA, YSLEER. The CDR3 loop reads CASSQEVFVLPPSGYTF. The DNA of the CDR3 is TGCGCCAGCAGCCAAGAAGTTTTTGTACTGCCTCCTTCCGGCTACACCTTC.

The chain has TRBV20-1 and TRBJ2-5; D call uncertain. This CDR3 has 13 amino acids. Deletions cut 0 bases from V and 2 bases from J, with 7 bases between. Looked up from germline, CDR1 is DFQATT and CDR2 is SNEGSKA (reference sequence). Here the CDR3 reads CSARDDGQETQYF. The DNA for the CDR3 is TGCAGTGCTAGAGATGATGGGCAAGAGACCCAGTACTTC.

This clonotype was picked up many times. This chain joins TRBV7-3 and TRBJ2-2; 7 bases match TRBD2. V dropped 5 bases and J dropped 1; count of bases not matched to a gene: 7. CDR1 is SGHTA and CDR2 is FQGTGA in the germline V gene. This CDR3 is built from 16 residues. The CDR3 sequence: CASSPRGGGNTGELFF. The CDR3 DNA reads as TGTGCCAGCAGCCCCCGCGGCGGGGGGAACACCGGGGAGCTGTTTTTT.

This clonotype was seen more than once but under ten times. The chain links TRBV7-2 to TRBJ1-6, with 8 bases fitting TRBD1. V shed 1 base, J shed 9 bases, and the junction held 2 bases outside the gene matches. CDR3 length equals 14 residues. Germline CDR1 SGHTA, CDR2 FQGNSA. CDR3 sequence reads: CASSLGTGISPLHF. CDR3 in DNA: TGTGCCAGCAGCTTAGGGACAGGGATTTCACCCCTCCACTTT.

This clonotype has ten or more counts. This chain joins TRBV7-3 and TRBJ2-3; unclear D gene. This CDR3 contains 14 residues. The V gene lost 5 bases and the J gene lost 4 bases, with 13 bases spanning the gap. Germline V lookup: CDR1 SGHTA, CDR2 FQGTGA. DNA for the CDR3: TGTGCCAGCAGCCCCCAGAGGCATCCAGATACGCAGTATTTT. This encodes CASSPQRHPDTQYF.

This clonotype showed up many times. The V gene is TRBV7-2, the J gene TRBJ2-5, with 7 positions matching TRBD2. Per the germline V gene, CDR1 is SGHTA and CDR2 is FQGNSA. With V trimmed by 0 bases and J by 5 bases, 6 bases remained unmatched. This CDR3 is 15 amino acids long. Here the CDR3 reads CASSLAGGPWETQYF. For the CDR3, the DNA is TGTGCCAGCAGCTTAGCGGGAGGGCCGTGGGAGACCCAGTACTTC.

This chain links TRBV2 with TRBJ1-1; the match to TRBD1 covers 8 bases. CDR1 is SNHLY and CDR2 is FYNNEI in the germline V gene. CDR3 length: 14 amino acids. J lost 4 bases, V lost 2 bases, and 3 bases had no gene match. CDR3 DNA: TGTGCCAGCAGTGAACGCAGGGGGCGCACTGAAGCTTTCTTT. Translating it yields CASSERRGRTEAFF.

This clonotype appeared many times. The J gene is TRBJ2-1, the V gene TRBV7-2; D is uncertain. Germline lookup yields CDR1 SGHTA and CDR2 FQGNSA. V was shortened by 1 base and J by 6 bases, with 19 bases between the two germline ends. CDR3 length: 17 residues. The CDR3 loop reads CASSLVVVARASNEQFF. CDR3 in DNA: TGTGCCAGCAGCTTAGTAGTAGTAGCTCGGGCGAGCAATGAGCAGTTCTTC.

This clonotype was seen repeatedly, ten times or more. J is TRBJ2-1 and V is TRBV5-1; 7 nucleotides agree with TRBD2. Germline lookup yields CDR1 SGHRS and CDR2 YFSETQ. The CDR3 runs 15 residues. Trimming removed 1 base from V and 9 bases from J; junction bases left unmatched: 10. CDR3 in amino acids: CASSLKSSGDLEQFF. The CDR3 region has the DNA TGCGCCAGCAGCTTGAAGTCTAGCGGAGATCTTGAGCAGTTCTTC. The variable domain in full, completed from reference TRBV5-1 and TRBJ2-1, reads KAGVTQTPRYLIKTRGQQVTLSCSPISGHRSVSWYQQTPGQGLQFLFEYFSETQRNKGNFPGRFSGRQFSNSRSEMNVSTLELGDSALYLCASSLKSSGDLEQFFGPGTRLTVL.

V and J are TRBV5-4 and TRBJ2-5, with unresolved D. V was trimmed by 4 bases and J by 5 bases, leaving 15 bases between them. Germline-derived CDR1 and CDR2 are SGHNT and YYREEE (reference sequence). The CDR3 contains 14 residues. CDR3 bases: TGTGCCAGCAGCCCCGAGCTGGGTGACGAGACCCAGTACTTC. Translation gives CASSPELGDETQYF.

This clonotype occurred a few times. The rearrangement joins TRBV7-3 to TRBJ1-3; no firm D call. The CDR3 spans 13 residues. Germline V gene lookup returns CDR1 SGHTA and CDR2 FQGTGA. V was clipped by 3 bases and J by 3 bases, with 6 bases between them. The CDR3 loop reads CASSLVFGNTIYF. The CDR3 coding sequence is TGTGCCAGCAGCTTGGTCTTTGGAAACACCATATATTTT.

In its sample, this clonotype was seen many times. V and J are TRBV7-2 and TRBJ1-1; D is perhaps TRBD1 (5 bases). In germline, CDR1 is SGHTA, CDR2 FQGNSA. The CDR3 is made up of 13 amino acids. V dropped 1 base and J dropped 5 bases, with 8 bases sitting between them. As DNA, the CDR3 is TGTGCCAGCAGCTTAGTTTGGGGGACTGAAGCTTTCTTT. It specifies CASSLVWGTEAFF.

Points on this clonotype: A much larger clonotype is one base distant, so this may be a read error. Likely a read error: the CDR3 ends without its conserved phenylalanine or tryptophan. The chain couples TRBV6-2 or TRBV6-3 to TRBJ1-5; no clear D. Trimming pared 7 bases from V and 2 bases from J, leaving 12 bases between. The CDR3 runs 14 residues. CDR1 is MNHEY and CDR2 is SVGEGT in the germline V gene. In DNA form, the CDR3 reads TGTGCCAGCATCCAAGGTGGGGGCAATCAGCCCCAGCATCTT. This codes for CASIQGGGNQPQHL.

This clonotype occurred many times. The rearrangement joins TRBV5-5 to TRBJ2-1, with 12 bases fitting TRBD2. V lost 1 base and J lost 4; bases outside the gene matches: 9. The CDR3 loop spans 18 amino acids. Germline V CDR1 and CDR2: SGHKS, YYEKEE (reference sequence). Here the CDR3 reads CASSLTSGRSALYNEQFF. The CDR3 DNA reads TGTGCCAGCAGCTTGACTAGCGGGAGGTCTGCACTTTACAATGAGCAGTTCTTC.

The V and J genes are TRBV5-5 and TRBJ1-2; D is unclear. The germline V and J ends were trimmed by 3 bases and 5 bases, with 8 bases remaining between them. The CDR3 is made up of 12 amino acids. Germline assignment: CDR1 SGHKS and CDR2 YYEKEE (reference sequence). CDR3 in amino acids: CASSYEEYGYTF. The CDR3 DNA is TGTGCCAGCAGCTACGAGGAGTATGGCTACACCTTC. Full variable domain (rest looked up from reference TRBV5-5 and TRBJ1-2): DAGVTQSPTHLIKTRGQQVTLRCSPISGHKSVSWYQQVLGQGPQFIFQYYEKEERGRGNFPDRFSARQFPNYSSELNVNALLLGDSALYLCASSYEEYGYTFGSGTRLTVV.

This clonotype has a count of ten or more. The rearrangement uses TRBV7-3 and TRBJ2-1; no reliable D call. Germline CDR1 is SGHTA and CDR2 is FQGTGA. This CDR3 contains 16 residues. V was pared by 1 base and J by 5 bases, with 15 bases between. CDR3 residues: CASSLSLKVANNEQFF. CDR3 nucleotides: TGTGCCAGCAGCTTAAGCCTAAAAGTTGCAAACAATGAGCAGTTCTTC.

This clonotype showed up many times. J is TRBJ1-6 and V is TRBV7-2, with D perhaps TRBD1 (6 bases). Germline V gene data show CDR1 as SGHTA and CDR2 as FQGNSA. CDR3 length: 16 residues. Trimming took 6 bases from V and 7 from J, leaving 19 bases between them. CDR3 protein: CASSYDARTVNSPLHF. CDR3 DNA: TGTGCCAGCAGTTACGATGCTAGGACAGTGAATTCACCCCTCCACTTT.